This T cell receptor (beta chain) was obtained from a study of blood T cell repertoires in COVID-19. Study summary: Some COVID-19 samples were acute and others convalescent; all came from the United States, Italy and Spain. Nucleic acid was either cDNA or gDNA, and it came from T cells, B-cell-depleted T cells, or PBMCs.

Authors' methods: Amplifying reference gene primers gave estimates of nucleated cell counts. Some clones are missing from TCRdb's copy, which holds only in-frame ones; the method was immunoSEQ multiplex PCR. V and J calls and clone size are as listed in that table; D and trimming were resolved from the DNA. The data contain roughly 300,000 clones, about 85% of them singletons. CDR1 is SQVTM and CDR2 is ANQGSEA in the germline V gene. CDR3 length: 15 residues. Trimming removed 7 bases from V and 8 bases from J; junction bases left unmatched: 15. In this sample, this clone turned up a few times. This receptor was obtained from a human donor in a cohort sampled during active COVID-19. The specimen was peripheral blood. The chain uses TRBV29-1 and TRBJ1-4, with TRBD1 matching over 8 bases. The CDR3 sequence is CSALETGAGGEKLFF. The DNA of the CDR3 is TGCAGCGCACTCGAGACAGGGGCAGGAGGGGAAAAACTGTTTTTT.